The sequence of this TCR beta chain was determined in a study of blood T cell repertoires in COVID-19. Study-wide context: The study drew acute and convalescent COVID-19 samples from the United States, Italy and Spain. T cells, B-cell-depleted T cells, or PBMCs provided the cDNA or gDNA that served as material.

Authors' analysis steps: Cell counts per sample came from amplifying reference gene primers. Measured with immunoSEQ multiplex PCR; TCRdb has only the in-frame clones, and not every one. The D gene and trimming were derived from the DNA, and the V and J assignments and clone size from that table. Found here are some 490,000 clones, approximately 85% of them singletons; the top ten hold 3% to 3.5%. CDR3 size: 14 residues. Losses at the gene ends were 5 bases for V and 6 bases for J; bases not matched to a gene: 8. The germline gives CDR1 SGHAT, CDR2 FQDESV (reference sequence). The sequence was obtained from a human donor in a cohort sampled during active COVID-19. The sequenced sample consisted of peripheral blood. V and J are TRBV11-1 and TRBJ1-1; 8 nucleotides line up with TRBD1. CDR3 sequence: CASSLWTGIPEAFF. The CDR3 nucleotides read TGTGCCAGCAGCCTATGGACAGGGATCCCTGAAGCTTTCTTT. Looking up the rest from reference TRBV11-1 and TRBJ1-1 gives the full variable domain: EAEVAQSPRYKITEKSQAVAFWCDPISGHATLYWYRQILGQGPELLVQFQDESVVDDSQLPKDRFSAERLKGVDSTLKIQPAELGDSAMYLCASSLWTGIPEAFFGQGTRLTVV.